These T cell receptor beta chains were read from a single sample in a study of shared clonotypes between healthy human individuals. Using immunoSEQ multiplex PCR, the repertoire was profiled, and TCRdb retains in-frame clones only, with some absent. The table includes approximately 400,000 clones, approximately 97% detected once. Sequencing was done on a sample of memory CD8+ T cells sorted from blood. The receptors were sampled from a man aged 30 to 45 in good health. CDR3s include the opening cysteine and the closing phenylalanine or tryptophan. Each record gives: D gene, V gene, J gene, clone size, CDR3 protein, CDR3 DNA. The D gene is left open where the match is weak. The size of a clone is reported for some rows only, either as once, few or many, or as a class for expanded clones.

>-|TRBV29-1|TRBJ1-3|-
CSVWVLGNSGNTIYF
TGCAGCGTTTGGGTATTAGGTAACTCTGGAAACACCATATATTTT
>-|TRBV28|TRBJ2-1|-
CASRGLTWAYNEQFF
TGTGCCAGCAGGGGCCTCACTTGGGCCTACAATGAGCAGTTCTTC
>-|TRBV15|TRBJ1-1|-
CATSSLTGEAFF
TGTGCCACCAGCAGCCTGACAGGAGAAGCTTTCTTT
>-|TRBV14|TRBJ2-1|-
CASSHRGSPYNEQFF
TGTGCCAGCAGCCACAGGGGTTCACCATACAATGAGCAGTTCTTC
>-|TRBV5-3|TRBJ1-1|-
CARSFGREESEAFF
TGTGCCAGAAGCTTCGGTAGGGAGGAGAGTGAAGCTTTCTTT
>TRBD2|TRBV7-9|TRBJ2-1|once
CASSALAGGYGEQFF
TGTGCCAGCAGCGCTCTAGCGGGAGGCTACGGGGAGCAGTTCTTC
>TRBD1|TRBV27|TRBJ1-1|-
CASSFRDRPTEAFF
TGTGCCAGCAGTTTCCGGGACAGGCCCACTGAAGCTTTCTTT
>-|TRBV11-2|TRBJ1-2|-
CASSLQGFYGYTF
TGTGCCAGCAGCTTACAGGGCTTCTATGGCTACACCTTC
>TRBD1|TRBV5-6|TRBJ2-2|-
CASSRRGRWTGELFF
TGTGCCAGCAGCCGCAGGGGGCGCTGGACCGGGGAGCTGTTTTTT
>TRBD1|TRBV5-6|TRBJ1-4|-
CASSLADRGLDNEKLFF
TGTGCCAGCAGCTTGGCGGACAGGGGGCTGGATAATGAAAAACTGTTTTTT
>-|TRBV5-4|TRBJ2-1|-
CASSLPRDPPYNEQFF
TGTGCCAGCAGCCTGCCCCGGGACCCTCCCTACAATGAGCAGTTCTTC
>-|TRBV5-6|TRBJ2-3|-
CASSLTGTDTQYF
TGTGCCAGCAGCTTGACAGGCACAGATACGCAGTATTTT
>-|TRBV30|TRBJ2-7|-
CAWSRGGSSSYEQYF
TGTGCCTGGAGCCGCGGCGGATCAAGCTCCTACGAGCAGTACTTC
>TRBD2|TRBV13|TRBJ2-7|-
CASSLPGGSYEQYF
TGTGCCAGCAGCTTACCGGGAGGTTCCTACGAGCAGTACTTC
>-|TRBV5-1|TRBJ2-7|-
CASSLAQTGSTRSYEQYF
TGCGCCAGCAGCTTGGCCCAGACTGGAAGCACCAGGTCCTACGAGCAGTACTTC
>-|TRBV28|TRBJ2-7|-
CASGSYEQYF
TGTGCCAGCGGGAGCTACGAGCAGTACTTC
>TRBD2|TRBV11-1|TRBJ2-7|-
CASSAYFTSGKYEQYF
TGTGCCAGCAGCGCTTACTTTACGAGCGGGAAGTACGAGCAGTACTTC
>TRBD1|TRBV28|TRBJ1-1|-
CASSLGQRVGGAFF
TGTGCCAGCAGTTTGGGACAGCGGGTTGGAGGGGCTTTCTTT
>-|TRBV7-9|TRBJ2-2|-
CASRKTSPGELFF
TGTGCCAGCAGAAAAACTAGCCCCGGGGAGCTGTTTTTT
>TRBD2|TRBV6-5|TRBJ2-7|-
CASRRLAHSSYEQYF
TGTGCCAGCAGACGACTAGCGCATAGCTCCTACGAGCAGTACTTC
>-|TRBV5-4|TRBJ2-1|-
CASTQNGDEQFF
TGTGCCAGCACACAAAACGGGGATGAGCAGTTCTTC
>-|TRBV5-4|TRBJ2-1|-
CASSLVPEPGTYNEQFF
TGTGCCAGCAGCTTGGTACCCGAGCCGGGAACTTACAATGAGCAGTTCTTC